Presented here are 10 T cell receptor beta chains from one specimen sequenced in a study of regulatory T cells in long-lasting Graves disease. The time point is: newly diagnosed GD, antithyroid drugs for less than 3 months. PBMCs provided the RNA from which the TCR library was made. According to the study, TCR beta libraries were built with iRepertoire HTBI primers and CDR3-region Arm-PCR. TCRdb fed the multiplex PCR reads into MiXCR, producing one record per CDR3 protein. The sample holds roughly 360,000 distinct CDR3 sequences, about 12% seen once. This sample also belongs to another study, concerning T cells in Graves' hyperthyroidism and ophthalmopathy.

This specimen was peripheral blood mononuclear cells (PBMCs), taken at new diagnosis, from a patient treated with antithyroid drugs. The source is a woman between 18 and 29 years old with Graves disease.

The rearrangement uses TRBV6-1 and TRBJ1-5; 9 bases line up with TRBD1. Trimming cost V 6 bases and J 4 bases; bases outside gene matches: 16. Germline V lookup: CDR1 MNHNS, CDR2 SASEGT. This CDR3 is built from 18 residues. For the CDR3, the DNA is TGTGCCAGCAGACGAAAGCCCTACAGGGGGCAAGGGAATCAGCCCCAGCATTTT. Translating gives CASRRKPYRGQGNQPQHF.

Ten or more counts support this clonotype. The V call is TRBV7-9, the J call TRBJ2-1; 7 bases align to TRBD1. Germline V gives CDR1 SEHNR, CDR2 FQNEAQ (reference sequence). The V gene end was trimmed by 5 bases and the J gene end by 9 bases; junction bases not matched to a gene: 10. The CDR3 spans 14 residues. This chain's CDR3 is CASSPPGTESEQFF. CDR3 nucleotides: TGTGCCAGCAGCCCCCCCGGGACAGAAAGTGAGCAGTTCTTC. Combining the CDR3 with reference TRBV7-9 and TRBJ2-1 gives the whole variable domain DTGVSQNPRHKITKRGQNVTFRCDPISEHNRLYWYRQTLGQGPEFLTYFQNEAQLEKSRLLSDRFSAERPKGSFSTLEIQRTEQGDSAMYLCASSPPGTESEQFFGPGTRLTVL.

Remarks on this clonotype: One end of the junction is discordant with germline, which a read error may explain. Here the CDR3 reads CASSEWGTNNEQFF. As DNA, the CDR3 is TGCGCCAGCAGCGAGTGGGGGACTAACAATGAGCAGTTCTTC. The chain employs TRBV10-1 and TRBJ2-1; 7 bases line up with TRBD2. Germline-derived CDR1 and CDR2 are WNHNN and SYGVQD (reference sequence). The CDR3 has 14 amino acids.

The rearrangement joins TRBV9 to TRBJ1-3; D is undetermined. The germline V gene encodes CDR1 SGDLS and CDR2 YYNGEE. The CDR3 is made up of 14 amino acids. The V end was cut by 2 bases, the J end by 4 bases, with 10 bases between. CDR3 in amino acids: CASSVNRPGNTIYF. Here the CDR3 DNA reads TGTGCCAGCAGCGTCAACCGCCCAGGAAACACCATATATTTT.

The chain combines TRBV30 with TRBJ1-1, with D possibly TRBD1 on 6 matching bases. The germline CDR1 and CDR2 sequences are GTSNPN and SVGIG (reference sequence). The CDR3 spans 12 residues. V was cut by 2 bases and J by 11 bases, with 15 bases left in between. In nucleotides, the CDR3 is TGTGCCTGGAGTCCCGAACAGGGAAGGGCTTTCTTT. Translation gives CAWSPEQGRAFF. Together with reference TRBV30 and TRBJ1-1, the CDR3 gives the full variable domain: SQTIHQWPATLVQPVGSPLSLECTVEGTSNPNLYWYRQAAGRGLQLLFYSVGIGQISSEVPQNLSASRPQDRQFILSSKKLLLSDSGFYLCAWSPEQGRAFFGQGTRLTVV.

This chain joins TRBV5-1 and TRBJ2-2; D is unresolved. CDR3 length: 12 residues. In germline, CDR1 is SGHRS, CDR2 YFSETQ. Trimming stripped 5 bases from V and 6 bases from J, with 8 bases between. CDR3 residues: CASRVLAGELFF. The CDR3 DNA is TGCGCCAGCAGGGTTCTCGCCGGGGAGCTGTTTTTT.

This chain links TRBV5-4 with TRBJ2-5; no firm D call. Per germline, CDR1 SGHNT and CDR2 YYREEE (reference sequence). This CDR3 is 14 amino acids long. Trimming left V 3 bases short and J 5 bases short, with 14 bases between. The CDR3, as DNA: TGTGCCAGCAGCTCCCCGACTCACGGTGAGACCCAGTACTTC. It specifies CASSSPTHGETQYF.

In its sample, this clonotype was seen many times. This sequence joins TRBV7-8 and TRBJ2-1, with 7 positions matching TRBD2. V trimming: 0 bases; J trimming: 4 bases; junction bases outside the gene matches: 12. This CDR3 contains 18 residues. The germline CDR1 and CDR2 sequences are SGHVS and FQNEAQ. The CDR3 protein is CASSLAPQGAGTYNEQFF. DNA for the CDR3: TGTGCCAGCAGCTTAGCCCCCCAAGGAGCGGGGACTTACAATGAGCAGTTCTTC.

This clonotype was seen a handful of times. This chain connects TRBV28 to TRBJ2-5; TRBD1 is a possible D gene (5 bases). The V end lost 5 bases, the J end lost 5 bases, and 24 bases lay between the germline ends. Germline CDR1 and CDR2: MDHEN and SYDVKM. CDR3 length equals 17 residues. CDR3: CASSPTDGHLLGETQYF. DNA of the CDR3: TGTGCCAGCAGTCCTACAGATGGACACCTCCTAGGGGAGACCCAGTACTTC.

This clonotype was seen many times. The gene calls are TRBV7-3 and TRBJ2-3; D not resolved. The CDR3 consists of 13 residues. Per germline, CDR1 SGHTA and CDR2 FQGTGA. V lost 4 bases, J lost 2 bases, and 7 bases lay in between. DNA of the CDR3: TGTGCCAGCAGCTCAATCCCCACAGATACGCAGTATTTT. It encodes CASSSIPTDTQYF.